This T cell receptor (beta chain) was captured in a study of cytomegalovirus exposure and HLA in healthy donors. About the study: Most donors, around 81% of 398 genotyped, fell in the Caucasian-associated ancestry cluster.

This clone was picked up a small number of times. Its antigen is not identified. Samples came from healthy bone marrow donors. Notes on the study in general: Overall, approximately 150 TCR beta chains were annotated as cytomegalovirus-associated. As immune exposure information, only CMV serostatus was available.

Primers for the PCR totalled 60 Vbeta and 13 Jbeta. Libraries were prepared by immunoSEQ multiplex PCR; TCRdb keeps only in-frame clonotypes and omits some of them. The table lists about 130,000 clones, 72% of them singletons. Trimming took 7 bases from V and 6 from J, leaving 16 bases between them. This CDR3 region has 13 residues. Germline values: CDR1 SGHRS, CDR2 YFSETQ. This TCR derives from a man aged 25 to 40 in good health and CMV-seronegative. Sequenced sample: PBMCs. V is TRBV5-1 and J is TRBJ1-2; weak D call: TRBD1 (6 bases). The CDR3 region has the DNA TGCGCCAGCGCCCCGGGGGGGGCGAATGGCTACACCTTC. This gives the protein CASAPGGANGYTF.